This T cell receptor beta chain was sequenced for a study of shared clonotypes between healthy human individuals. In the study overall: The study used three CD4 naive, three CD4 memory, two CD8 naive and one CD8 memory plate per donor.

Germline CDR1 and CDR2: SGHTA and FQGNSA. The CDR3 contains 18 residues. Trimming removed 5 bases from V and 3 bases from J; junction bases left unmatched: 14. Clones were read by immunoSEQ multiplex PCR, and TCRdb kept only the in-frame ones, dropping some. Of 2,500,000 or so clones in the sample, over 85% are singletons; the top ten hold under 0.15%. Input material: naive CD4+ T cells sorted from blood. The subset: CD45RA+ positively selected. The clonotype originates from a man in his late teens or twenties in good health. This chain joins TRBV7-2 and TRBJ1-2; 11 bases align to TRBD1. In DNA, the CDR3 is TGTGCCAGCAGCCCACGGGCGGGACAGGGGGGAGGGTACTATGGCTACACCTTC. The encoded protein is CASSPRAGQGGGYYGYTF.